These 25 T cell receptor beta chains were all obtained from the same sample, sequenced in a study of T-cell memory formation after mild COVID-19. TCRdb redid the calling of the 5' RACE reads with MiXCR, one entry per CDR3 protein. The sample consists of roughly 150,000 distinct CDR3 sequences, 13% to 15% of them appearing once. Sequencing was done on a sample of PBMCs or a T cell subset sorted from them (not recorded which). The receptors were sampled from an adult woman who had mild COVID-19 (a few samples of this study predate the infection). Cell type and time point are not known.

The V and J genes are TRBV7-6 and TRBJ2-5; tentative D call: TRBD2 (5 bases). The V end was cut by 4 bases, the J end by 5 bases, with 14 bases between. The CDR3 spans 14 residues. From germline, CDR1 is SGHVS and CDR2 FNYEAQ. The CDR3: CASSSQLGVETQYF. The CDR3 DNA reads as TGTGCCAGCAGCTCGCAACTAGGCGTGGAGACCCAGTACTTC.

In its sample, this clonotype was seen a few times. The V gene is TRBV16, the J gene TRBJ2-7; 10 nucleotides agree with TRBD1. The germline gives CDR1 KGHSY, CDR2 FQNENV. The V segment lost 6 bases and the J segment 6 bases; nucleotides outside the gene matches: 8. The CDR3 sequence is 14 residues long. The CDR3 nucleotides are TGTGCCAGCAGTCCCGGGACAGGGGCTTCCGAGCAGTACTTC. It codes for CASSPGTGASEQYF.

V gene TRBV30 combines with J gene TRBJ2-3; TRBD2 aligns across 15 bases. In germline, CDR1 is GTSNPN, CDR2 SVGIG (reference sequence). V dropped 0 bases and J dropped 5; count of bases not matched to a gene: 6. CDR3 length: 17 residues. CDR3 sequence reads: CAWSVRRTSGGGDTQYF. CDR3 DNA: TGTGCCTGGAGTGTTCGAAGGACTAGCGGGGGGGGAGATACGCAGTATTTT.

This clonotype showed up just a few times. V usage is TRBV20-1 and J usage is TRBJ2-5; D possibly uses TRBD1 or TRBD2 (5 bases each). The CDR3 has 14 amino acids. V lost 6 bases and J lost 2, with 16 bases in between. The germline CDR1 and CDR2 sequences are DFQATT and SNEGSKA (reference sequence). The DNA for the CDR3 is TGCAGTGCCCCACCGGGGCTGCTACAAGAGACCCAGTACTTC. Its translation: CSAPPGLLQETQYF.

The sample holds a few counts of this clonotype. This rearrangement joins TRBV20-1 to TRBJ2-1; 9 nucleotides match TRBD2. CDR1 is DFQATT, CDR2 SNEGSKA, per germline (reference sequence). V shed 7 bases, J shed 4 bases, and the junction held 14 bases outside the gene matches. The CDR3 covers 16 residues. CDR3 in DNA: TGCAGTGGTATAGACGGCGGGAGCGGGGGGTACAATGAGCAGTTCTTC. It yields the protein CSGIDGGSGGYNEQFF.

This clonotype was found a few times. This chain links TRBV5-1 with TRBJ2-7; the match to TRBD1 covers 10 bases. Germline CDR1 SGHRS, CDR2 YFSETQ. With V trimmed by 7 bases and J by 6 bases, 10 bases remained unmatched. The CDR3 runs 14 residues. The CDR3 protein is CASVTGTGDGEQYF. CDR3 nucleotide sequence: TGCGCCAGCGTGACCGGGACAGGGGATGGCGAGCAGTACTTC.

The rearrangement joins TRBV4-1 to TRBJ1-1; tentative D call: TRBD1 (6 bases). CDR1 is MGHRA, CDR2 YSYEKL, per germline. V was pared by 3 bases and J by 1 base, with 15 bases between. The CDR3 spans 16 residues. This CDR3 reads CASSHAKGVPNTEAFF. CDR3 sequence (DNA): TGCGCCAGCAGCCACGCTAAGGGGGTCCCGAACACTGAAGCTTTCTTT.

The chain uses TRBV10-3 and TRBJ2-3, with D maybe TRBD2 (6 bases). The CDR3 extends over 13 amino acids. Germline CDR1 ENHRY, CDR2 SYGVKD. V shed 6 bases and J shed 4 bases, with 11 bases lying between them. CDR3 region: CAIRRGGADTQYF. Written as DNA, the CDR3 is TGTGCCATCAGACGGGGAGGCGCAGATACGCAGTATTTT.

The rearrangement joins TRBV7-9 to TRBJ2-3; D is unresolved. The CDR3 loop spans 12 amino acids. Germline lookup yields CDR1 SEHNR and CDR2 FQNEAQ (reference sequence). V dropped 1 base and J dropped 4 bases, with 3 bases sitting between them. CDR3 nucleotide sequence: TGTGCCAGCAGCTTAGAGGCAGATACGCAGTATTTT. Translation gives CASSLEADTQYF.

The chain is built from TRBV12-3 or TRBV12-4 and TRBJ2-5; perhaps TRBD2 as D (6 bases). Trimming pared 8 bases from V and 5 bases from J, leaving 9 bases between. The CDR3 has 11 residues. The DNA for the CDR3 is TGTGCCAGCGGGGGGTTTGAGACCCAGTACTTC. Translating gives CASGGFETQYF.

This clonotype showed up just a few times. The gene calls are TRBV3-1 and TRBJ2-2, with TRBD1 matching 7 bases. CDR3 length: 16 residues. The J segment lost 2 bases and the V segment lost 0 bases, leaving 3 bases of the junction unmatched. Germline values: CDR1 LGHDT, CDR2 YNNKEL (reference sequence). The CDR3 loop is CASSQDRQGNTGELFF. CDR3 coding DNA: TGTGCCAGCAGCCAAGATAGACAGGGTAACACCGGGGAGCTGTTTTTT.

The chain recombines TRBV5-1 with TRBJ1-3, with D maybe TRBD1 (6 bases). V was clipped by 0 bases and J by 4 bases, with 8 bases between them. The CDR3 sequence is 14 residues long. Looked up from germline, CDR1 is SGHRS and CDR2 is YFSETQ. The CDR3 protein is CASSLGQDGNTIYF. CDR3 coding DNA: TGCGCCAGCAGCTTGGGACAGGACGGAAACACCATATATTTT.

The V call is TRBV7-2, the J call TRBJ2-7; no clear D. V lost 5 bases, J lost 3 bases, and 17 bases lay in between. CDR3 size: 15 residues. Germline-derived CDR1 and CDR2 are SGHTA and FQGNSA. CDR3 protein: CASSTGWQTSYEQYF. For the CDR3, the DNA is TGTGCCAGCAGCACCGGGTGGCAGACCAGCTACGAGCAGTACTTC.

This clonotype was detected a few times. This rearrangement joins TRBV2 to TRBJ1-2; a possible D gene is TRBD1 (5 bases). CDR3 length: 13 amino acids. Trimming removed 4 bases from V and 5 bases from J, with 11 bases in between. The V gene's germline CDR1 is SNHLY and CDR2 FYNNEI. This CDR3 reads CASSVGVTYGYTF. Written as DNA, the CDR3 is TGTGCCAGCAGTGTGGGGGTAACTTATGGCTACACCTTC.

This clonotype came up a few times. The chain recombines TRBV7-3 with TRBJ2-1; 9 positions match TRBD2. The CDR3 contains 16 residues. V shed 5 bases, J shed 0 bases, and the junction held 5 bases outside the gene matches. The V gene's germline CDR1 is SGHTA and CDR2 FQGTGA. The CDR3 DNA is TGTGCCAGCAGCCCCCTAGCGGGGAGCTCCTACAATGAGCAGTTCTTC. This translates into CASSPLAGSSYNEQFF.

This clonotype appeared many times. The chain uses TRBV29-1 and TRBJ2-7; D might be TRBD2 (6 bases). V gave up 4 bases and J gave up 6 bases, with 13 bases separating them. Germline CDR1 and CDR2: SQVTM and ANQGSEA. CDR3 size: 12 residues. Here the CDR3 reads CSVGEVGGEQYF. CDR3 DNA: TGCAGCGTTGGGGAGGTGGGTGGCGAGCAGTACTTC.

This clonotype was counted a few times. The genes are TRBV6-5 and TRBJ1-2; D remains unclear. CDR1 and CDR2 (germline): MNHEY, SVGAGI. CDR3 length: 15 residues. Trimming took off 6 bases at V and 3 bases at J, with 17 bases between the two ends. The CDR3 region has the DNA TGTGCCAGCAGCACCCTGGTGGCAGGACACTATGGCTACACCTTC. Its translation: CASSTLVAGHYGYTF.

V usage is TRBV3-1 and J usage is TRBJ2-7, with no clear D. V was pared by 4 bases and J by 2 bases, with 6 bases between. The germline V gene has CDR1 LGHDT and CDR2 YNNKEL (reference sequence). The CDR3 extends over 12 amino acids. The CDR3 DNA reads TGTGCCAGCAGCCCCGAAGCCTACGAGCAGTACTTC. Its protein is CASSPEAYEQYF.

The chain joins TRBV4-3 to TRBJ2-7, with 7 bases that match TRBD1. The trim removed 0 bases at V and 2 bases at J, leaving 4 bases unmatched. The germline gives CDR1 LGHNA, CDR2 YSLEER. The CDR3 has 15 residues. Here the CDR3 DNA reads TGCGCCAGCAGCCAAGATAGAGGACAGGCCTACGAGCAGTACTTC. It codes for CASSQDRGQAYEQYF.

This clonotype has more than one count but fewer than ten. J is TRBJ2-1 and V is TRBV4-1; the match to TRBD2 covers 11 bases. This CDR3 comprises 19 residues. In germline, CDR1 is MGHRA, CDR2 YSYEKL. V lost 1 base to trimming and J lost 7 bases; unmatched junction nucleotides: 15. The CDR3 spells CASSQAPRNSGRAGNEQFF. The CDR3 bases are TGCGCCAGCAGCCAAGCCCCCCGGAATAGCGGGAGGGCTGGGAATGAGCAGTTCTTC.

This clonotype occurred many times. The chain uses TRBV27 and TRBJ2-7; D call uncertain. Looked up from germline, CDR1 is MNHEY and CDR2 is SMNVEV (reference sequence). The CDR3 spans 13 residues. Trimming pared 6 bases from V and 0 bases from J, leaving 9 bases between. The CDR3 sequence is CASRMLNSYEQYF. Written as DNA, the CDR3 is TGTGCCAGCAGAATGTTGAACTCCTACGAGCAGTACTTC.

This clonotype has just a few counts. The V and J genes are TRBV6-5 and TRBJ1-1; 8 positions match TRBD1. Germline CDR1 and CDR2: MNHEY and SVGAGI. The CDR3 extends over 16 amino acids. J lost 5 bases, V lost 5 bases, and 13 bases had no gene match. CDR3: CASSRLVGTGGTEAFF. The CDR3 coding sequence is TGTGCCAGCAGTCGGCTAGTGGGGACAGGAGGGACTGAAGCTTTCTTT.

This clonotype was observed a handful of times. CDR3 in amino acids: CSAPIGGGGYEQYF. CDR3 sequence (DNA): TGCAGTGCACCTATCGGAGGCGGCGGTTACGAGCAGTACTTC. This chain connects TRBV20-1 to TRBJ2-7, with D possibly being TRBD2 (5 bases). CDR1 DFQATT and CDR2 SNEGSKA come from the germline V gene (reference sequence). V dropped 6 bases and J dropped 4 bases, with 19 bases sitting between them. There are 14 residues in the CDR3.

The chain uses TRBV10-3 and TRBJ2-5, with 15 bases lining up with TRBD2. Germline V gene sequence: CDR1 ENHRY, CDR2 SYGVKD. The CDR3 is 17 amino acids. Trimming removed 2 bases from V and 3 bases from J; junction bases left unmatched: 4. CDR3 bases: TGTGCCATCAGTGAGCCGGGACTAGCGGGGGGTAAAGAGACCCAGTACTTC. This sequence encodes CAISEPGLAGGKETQYF.

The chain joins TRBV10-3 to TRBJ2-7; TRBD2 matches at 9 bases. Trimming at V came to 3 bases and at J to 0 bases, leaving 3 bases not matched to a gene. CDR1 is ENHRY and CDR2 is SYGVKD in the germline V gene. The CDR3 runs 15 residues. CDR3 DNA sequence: TGTGCCATCAGTGACGGCGGGGGGGTCTCCTACGAGCAGTACTTC. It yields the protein CAISDGGGVSYEQYF.